This TCR beta chain was found in a study of T cell repertoires in cytomegalovirus infection. Across the whole study: Through public TCR beta signatures, both CMV infection and matching HLA type were indicated. Study observations and caveats: In two of eight donors, the top clonotype was HLA-C-restricted CMV-specific. Cumulative frequency of public TCR beta families picked out carriers of CMV plus the relevant HLA.

In germline, CDR1 is SNHLY, CDR2 FYNNEI. Trimming cost V 7 bases and J 1 base, with 18 bases left between them. CDR3 length: 16 amino acids. A few counts support this clonotype. Its cognate antigen is unknown. TCRdb recomputed calls from the reads with MiXCR, one row per CDR3 protein. Of roughly 600,000 distinct CDR3 sequences in the sample, more than 20% were seen once. Source material: CD8+ T cells from PBMCs. This sequence originates from a human donor in good health (CMV status not recorded). Some clones in this sample may be carry-over from other donors' samples. The chain couples TRBV2 to TRBJ2-3; D is unclear. The CDR3 nucleotides read TGTGCCAGCAATCGACACTCCCTTGAGGGCACAGATACGCAGTATTTT. Translated, it gives CASNRHSLEGTDTQYF.